The 20 T cell receptor beta chains below come from one sample, sequenced in a study of cytomegalovirus exposure and HLA in healthy donors. The repertoire was sequenced with immunoSEQ multiplex PCR; TCRdb's copy has only in-frame clones and lacks some. Among about 49,000 clones listed, roughly 93% were seen once. Sequencing was done on a sample of PBMCs. Receptor source: a man aged 18 to 29 in good health and CMV-seronegative.

The V and J genes are TRBV23-1 and TRBJ2-7; the match to TRBD2 covers 9 bases. TRBV23-1 is an ORF, with its function uncertain. Trimming removed 3 bases from V and 1 base from J; junction bases left unmatched: 10. This CDR3 contains 17 residues. The CDR3 sequence: CASSHLTWTSESYEQYF. The CDR3 DNA reads as TGCGCCAGCAGTCATTTAACCTGGACTAGCGAATCCTACGAGCAGTACTTC.

The chain couples TRBV28 to TRBJ2-7; D may be TRBD1 (5 bases). The CDR3 consists of 14 residues. Germline V lookup: CDR1 MDHEN, CDR2 SYDVKM. V was cut by 5 bases and J by 3 bases, with 14 bases left in between. The DNA of the CDR3 is TGTGCCAGCAGTATAAGGCAGGGAATCTACGAGCAGTACTTC. Its protein product is CASSIRQGIYEQYF. Drawing the rest from reference TRBV28 and TRBJ2-7, the complete variable domain is DVKVTQSSRYLVKRTGEKVFLECVQDMDHENMFWYRQDPGLGLRLIYFSYDVKMKEKGDIPEGYSVSREKKERFSLILESASTNQTSMYLCASSIRQGIYEQYFGPGTRLTVT.

This clone has more than one count but fewer than ten. The chain uses TRBV6-6 and TRBJ1-1; D call uncertain. The CDR3 spans 14 residues. Germline V CDR1 and CDR2: MNHNY, SVGAGI (reference sequence). The V end lost 2 bases, the J end lost 3 bases, and 10 bases lay between the germline ends. CDR3: CASSYAAGDTEAFF. Here the CDR3 DNA reads TGTGCCAGCAGTTACGCGGCCGGCGACACTGAAGCTTTCTTT.

This chain's CDR3 is CASSSGQREQFF. CDR3 nucleotide sequence: TGTGCCAGCAGCTCGGGACAGCGTGAGCAGTTCTTC. The chain is built from TRBV11-3 and TRBJ2-1; 7 positions match TRBD1. Germline assignment: CDR1 SGHNT and CDR2 YENEEA. J lost 9 bases, V lost 4 bases, and 3 bases had no gene match. The CDR3 length is 12 residues.

This clone appeared once. The CDR3 reads CASRYRVSGANVLTF. CDR3 DNA sequence: TGTGCCAGCAGGTACAGGGTTTCTGGGGCCAACGTCCTGACTTTC. The chain combines TRBV5-6 with TRBJ2-6; the D gene is possibly TRBD1 (6 bases). V gave up 5 bases and J gave up 1 base, with 10 bases separating them. CDR1 is SGHDT, CDR2 YYEEEE, per germline. The CDR3 totals 15 residues.

The chain uses TRBV5-4 and TRBJ1-2, with D maybe TRBD1 (5 bases). The V gene's germline CDR1 is SGHNT and CDR2 YYREEE (reference sequence). The CDR3 sequence is 13 residues long. Deletions cut 10 bases from V and 3 bases from J, with 16 bases between. CDR3 region: CAYGGLRDYGYTF. DNA for the CDR3: TGTGCCTATGGGGGGTTGCGGGACTATGGCTACACCTTC.

The J gene is TRBJ2-7, the V gene TRBV7-2; D remains unclear. The CDR3 spans 11 residues. CDR1 is SGHTA and CDR2 is FQGNSA in the germline V gene. V was pared by 4 bases and J by 3 bases, with 4 bases between. CDR3 in amino acids: CASSSFYEQYF. The CDR3 DNA is TGTGCCAGCAGCTCCTTCTACGAGCAGTACTTC.

The V and J genes are TRBV5-4 and TRBJ2-2; tentative D call: TRBD2 (6 bases). V dropped 4 bases and J dropped 2 bases, with 18 bases sitting between them. This CDR3 spans 17 amino acids. From germline, CDR1 is SGHNT and CDR2 YYREEE (reference sequence). The CDR3 DNA reads as TGTGCCAGCAGCCCCGGACTATCACGACTAAACACCGGGGAGCTGTTTTTT. Protein: CASSPGLSRLNTGELFF.

The chain is built from TRBV6-1 and TRBJ1-5, with D maybe TRBD1 (6 bases). The V end was cut by 3 bases, the J end by 1 base, with 16 bases between. Germline CDR1 reads MNHNS; CDR2 reads SASEGT. There are 17 residues in the CDR3. The CDR3 nucleotides read TGTGCCAGCAGTGACAGGGGTTTTTTCGACAGCAATCAGCCCCAGCATTTT. This encodes CASSDRGFFDSNQPQHF.

This rearrangement joins TRBV6-1 to TRBJ2-7; 9 nucleotides match TRBD1. J lost 2 bases, V lost 8 bases, and 1 base had no gene match. Germline loops: CDR1 MNHNS, CDR2 SASEGT. The CDR3 runs 12 residues. The CDR3 nucleotides read TGTGCCAGCCGGACAGGGGCCTACGAGCAGTACTTC. Protein: CASRTGAYEQYF.

The chain links TRBV6-6 to TRBJ2-7; 8 nucleotides line up with TRBD2. The CDR3 is 15 residues long. With 6 bases clipped from V and 2 bases from J, the junction kept 9 bases outside the gene matches. Germline values: CDR1 MNHNY, CDR2 SVGAGI (reference sequence). The CDR3 is CASRPGGASPYEQYF. In DNA form, the CDR3 reads TGTGCCAGCAGGCCGGGAGGGGCGTCCCCCTACGAGCAGTACTTC.

This chain's CDR3 is CASSLSPREAFF. CDR3 nucleotide sequence: TGTGCCAGCAGCTTATCTCCGAGAGAAGCTTTCTTT. The chain links TRBV7-9 to TRBJ1-1; D ambiguous. CDR3 length: 12 residues. Per the germline V gene, CDR1 is SEHNR and CDR2 is FQNEAQ (reference sequence). Trimming stripped 2 bases from V and 8 bases from J, with 9 bases between. Full variable domain (missing parts from reference TRBV7-9 and TRBJ1-1): DTGVSQNPRHKITKRGQNVTFRCDPISEHNRLYWYRQTLGQGPEFLTYFQNEAQLEKSRLLSDRFSAERPKGSFSTLEIQRTEQGDSAMYLCASSLSPREAFFGQGTRLTVV.

The V call is TRBV10-1, the J call TRBJ2-1, with TRBD2 matching 14 bases. J was trimmed by 9 bases and V by 6 bases; bases with no gene match: 10. Per germline, CDR1 WNHNN and CDR2 SYGVQD (reference sequence). The CDR3 runs 16 residues. The CDR3 region has the DNA TGCGCCAGCAGCGAGACGGGACTAGCGGGAGCTACTGAGCAGTTCTTC. Protein product: CASSETGLAGATEQFF.

The genes are TRBV4-1 and TRBJ1-5; 8 nucleotides line up with TRBD1. The germline gives CDR1 MGHRA, CDR2 YSYEKL. With V trimmed by 1 base and J by 6 bases, 5 bases remained unmatched. The CDR3 contains 15 residues. Written as DNA, the CDR3 is TGCGCCAGCAGCCAAGGGTCAGGGGGCGGTCAGCCCCAGCATTTT. This gives the protein CASSQGSGGGQPQHF.

This clone showed up just once. The rearrangement links TRBV9 to TRBJ2-3, with D possibly matching TRBD2 (5 bases). Germline values: CDR1 SGDLS, CDR2 YYNGEE. This CDR3 has 14 residues. Trimming left V 0 bases short and J 4 bases short, with 9 bases between. The CDR3 spells CASSVGLLADTQYF. The CDR3 DNA reads as TGTGCCAGCAGCGTAGGACTATTGGCAGATACGCAGTATTTT.

This rearrangement joins TRBV9 to TRBJ2-1, with 7 positions matching TRBD2. Trimming removed 4 bases from V and 8 bases from J; junction bases left unmatched: 15. The CDR3 spans 16 residues. Germline CDR1 reads SGDLS; CDR2 reads YYNGEE. This CDR3 reads CASSSLGAGGVHEQFF. For the CDR3, the DNA is TGTGCCAGCAGCTCCCTGGGCGCTGGGGGGGTCCATGAGCAGTTCTTC.

V and J are TRBV6-5 and TRBJ2-6, with 8 bases fitting TRBD1. From germline, CDR1 is MNHEY and CDR2 SVGAGI. This CDR3 region has 15 residues. V shed 6 bases and J 2 bases; nucleotides not matched to a gene: 3. CDR3 loop: CASRLRGPGANVLTF. The CDR3 DNA is TGTGCCAGCAGGCTCAGGGGGCCTGGGGCCAACGTCCTGACTTTC.

The V call is TRBV7-9, the J call TRBJ2-3, with 12 positions matching TRBD1. Unmatched junction bases numbered 9, after V lost 5 bases and J lost 6 bases. Germline V gives CDR1 SEHNR, CDR2 FQNEAQ (reference sequence). The CDR3 extends over 16 amino acids. The CDR3: CASSHWDRGRGDTQYF. The CDR3 DNA sequence: TGTGCCAGCAGCCACTGGGACAGGGGGCGCGGGGATACGCAGTATTTT.

The V and J genes are TRBV15 and TRBJ2-5; 11 nucleotides match TRBD2. V was clipped by 5 bases and J by 5 bases; unmatched bases: 13. CDR3 length equals 17 residues. Germline V gives CDR1 LNHNV, CDR2 YYDKDF (reference sequence). The CDR3 reads CATSDLGSSGRVETQYF. CDR3 DNA sequence: TGTGCCACCAGCGATTTAGGAAGTAGCGGGAGGGTGGAGACCCAGTACTTC.

This rearrangement joins TRBV7-2 to TRBJ1-1; TRBD1 aligns across 8 bases. Trimming at V came to 1 base and at J to 3 bases, leaving 1 base not matched to a gene. CDR3 length: 14 residues. The germline CDR1 and CDR2 sequences are SGHTA and FQGNSA. CDR3 sequence (DNA): TGTGCCAGCAGCTTAGTGGACAGGGACACTGAAGCTTTCTTT. Translated, it gives CASSLVDRDTEAFF.